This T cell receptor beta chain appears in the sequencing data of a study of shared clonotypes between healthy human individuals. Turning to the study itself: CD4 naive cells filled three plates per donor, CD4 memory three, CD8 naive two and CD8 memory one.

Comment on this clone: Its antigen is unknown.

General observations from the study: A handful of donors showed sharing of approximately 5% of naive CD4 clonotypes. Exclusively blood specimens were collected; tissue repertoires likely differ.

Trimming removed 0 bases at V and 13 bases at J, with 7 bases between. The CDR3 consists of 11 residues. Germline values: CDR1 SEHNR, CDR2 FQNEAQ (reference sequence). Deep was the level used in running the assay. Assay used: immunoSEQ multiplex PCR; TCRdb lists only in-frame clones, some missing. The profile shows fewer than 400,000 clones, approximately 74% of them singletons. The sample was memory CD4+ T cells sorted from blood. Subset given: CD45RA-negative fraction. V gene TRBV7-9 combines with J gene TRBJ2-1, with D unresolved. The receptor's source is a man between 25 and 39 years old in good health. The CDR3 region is CASSLAPTQFF. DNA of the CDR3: TGTGCCAGCAGCTTAGCCCCCACACAGTTCTTC.